This T cell receptor beta chain was obtained from a study of control samples from healthy donors and cancer patients (dated by TCRdb to about 2020). As for this clone: This receptor's antigen is unknown. Within one base of it there is no much larger clone, and no base qualities were kept.

Receptor amplification or capture employed the immunoSEQ multiplex PCR assay. This is the immuneACCESS table as TCRdb keeps it, with only in-frame sequences that have V and J called. A part of the clones is gone; compared with another copy, unresolved V genes explain less than half, and the rest is unexplained. The sample records some 140,000 clones, about 90% of which are singletons. The ten largest clones take up approximately 7.5% of the sample. From the cysteine through the phenylalanine, the CDR3 covers 14 amino acids. The CDR3 DNA has 42 bases and is translated from base 1. CDR1 is given as SQVTM and CDR2 as ANQGSEA, both from the germline V gene. V is pared back by 7 bases and J by 1 base, with 16 bases lying between the germline termini.

Sequencing was carried out using PBMCs. The V gene is TRBV29-1 and the J gene is TRBJ1-1, with the D gene not clear enough to name. This sequence was found in a man aged 45 to 65 with head and neck cancer. In nucleotide form, the sequence is TGCAGCGCCCGAGCGGACCTTACGAACACTGAAGCTTTCTTT. This codes for CSARADLTNTEAFF.